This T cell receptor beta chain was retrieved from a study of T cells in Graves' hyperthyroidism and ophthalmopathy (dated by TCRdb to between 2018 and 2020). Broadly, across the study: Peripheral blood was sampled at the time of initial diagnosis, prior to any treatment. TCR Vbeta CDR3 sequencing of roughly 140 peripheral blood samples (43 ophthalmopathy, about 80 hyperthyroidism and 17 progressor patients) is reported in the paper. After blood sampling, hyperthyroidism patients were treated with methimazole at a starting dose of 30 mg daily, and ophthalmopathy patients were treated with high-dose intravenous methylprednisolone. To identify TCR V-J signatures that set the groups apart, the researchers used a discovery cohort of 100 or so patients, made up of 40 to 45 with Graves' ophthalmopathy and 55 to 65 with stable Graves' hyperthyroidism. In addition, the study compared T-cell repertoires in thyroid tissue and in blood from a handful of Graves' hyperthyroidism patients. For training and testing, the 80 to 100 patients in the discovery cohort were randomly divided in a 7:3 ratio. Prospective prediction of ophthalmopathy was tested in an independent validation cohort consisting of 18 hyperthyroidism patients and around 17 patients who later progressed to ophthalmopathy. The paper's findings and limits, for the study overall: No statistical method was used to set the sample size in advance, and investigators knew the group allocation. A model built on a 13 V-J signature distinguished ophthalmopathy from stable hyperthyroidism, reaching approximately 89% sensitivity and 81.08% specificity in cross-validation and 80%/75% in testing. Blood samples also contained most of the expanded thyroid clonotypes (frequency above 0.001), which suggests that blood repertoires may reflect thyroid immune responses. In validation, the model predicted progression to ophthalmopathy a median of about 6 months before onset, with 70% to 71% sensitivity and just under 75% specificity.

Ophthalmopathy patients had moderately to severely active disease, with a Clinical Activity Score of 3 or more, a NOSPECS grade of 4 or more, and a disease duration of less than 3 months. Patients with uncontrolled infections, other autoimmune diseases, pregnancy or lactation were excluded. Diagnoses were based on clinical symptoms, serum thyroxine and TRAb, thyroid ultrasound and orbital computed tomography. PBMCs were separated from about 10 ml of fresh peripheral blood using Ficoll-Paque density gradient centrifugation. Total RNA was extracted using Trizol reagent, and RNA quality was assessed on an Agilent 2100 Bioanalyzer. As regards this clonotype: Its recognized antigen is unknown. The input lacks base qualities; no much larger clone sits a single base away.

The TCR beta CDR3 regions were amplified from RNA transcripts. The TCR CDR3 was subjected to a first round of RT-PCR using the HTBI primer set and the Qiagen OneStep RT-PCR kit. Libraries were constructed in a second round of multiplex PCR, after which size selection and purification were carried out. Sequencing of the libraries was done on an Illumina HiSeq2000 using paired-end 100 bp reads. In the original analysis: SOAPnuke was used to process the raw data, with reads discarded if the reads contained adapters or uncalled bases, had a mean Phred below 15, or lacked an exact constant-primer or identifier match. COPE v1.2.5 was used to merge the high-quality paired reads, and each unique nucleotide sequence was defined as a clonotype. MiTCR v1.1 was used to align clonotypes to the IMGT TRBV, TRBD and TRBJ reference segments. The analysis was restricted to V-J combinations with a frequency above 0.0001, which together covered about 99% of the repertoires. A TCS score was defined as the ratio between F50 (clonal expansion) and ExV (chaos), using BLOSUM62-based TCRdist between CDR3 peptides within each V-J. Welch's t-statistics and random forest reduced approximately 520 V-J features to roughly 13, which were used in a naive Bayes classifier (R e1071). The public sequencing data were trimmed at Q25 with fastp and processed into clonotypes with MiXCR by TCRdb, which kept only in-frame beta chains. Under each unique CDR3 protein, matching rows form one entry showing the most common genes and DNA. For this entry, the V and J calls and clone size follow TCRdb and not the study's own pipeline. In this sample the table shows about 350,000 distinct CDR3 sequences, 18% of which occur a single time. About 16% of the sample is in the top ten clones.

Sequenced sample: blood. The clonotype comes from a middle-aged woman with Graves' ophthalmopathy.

The CDR3 in this case is CASSLGLMGETQYF. The sequence in DNA is TGTGCCAGCAGTCTCGGACTAATGGGCGAGACCCAGTACTTC. The V gene is TRBV6-1 and the J gene is TRBJ2-5, with a weak D call of TRBD2 (6 bases match). Its CDR3 holds 14 amino acids, cysteine through phenylalanine. The CDR3 DNA has 42 bases and is translated from base 1. CDR1 MNHNS and CDR2 SASEGT were looked up in the germline V gene. At the junction V is shortened by 5 bases and J by 5 bases, with 15 bases in between.